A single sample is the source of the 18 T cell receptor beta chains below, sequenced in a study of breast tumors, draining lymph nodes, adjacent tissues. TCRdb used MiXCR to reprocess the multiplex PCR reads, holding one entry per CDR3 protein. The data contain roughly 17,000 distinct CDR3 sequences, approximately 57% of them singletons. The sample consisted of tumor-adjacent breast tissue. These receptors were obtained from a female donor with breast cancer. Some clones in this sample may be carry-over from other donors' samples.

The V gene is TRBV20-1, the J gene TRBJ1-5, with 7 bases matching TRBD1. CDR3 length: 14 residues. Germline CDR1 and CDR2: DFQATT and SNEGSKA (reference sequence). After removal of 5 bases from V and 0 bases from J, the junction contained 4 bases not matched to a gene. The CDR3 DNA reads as TGCAGTGCTCGGACAGGCTATAGCAATCAGCCCCAGCATTTT. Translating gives CSARTGYSNQPQHF.

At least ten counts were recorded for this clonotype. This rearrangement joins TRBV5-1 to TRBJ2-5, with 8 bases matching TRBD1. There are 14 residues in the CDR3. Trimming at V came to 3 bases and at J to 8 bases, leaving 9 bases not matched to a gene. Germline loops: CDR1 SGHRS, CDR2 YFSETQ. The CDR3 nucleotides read TGCGCCAGCAGCTCCGGGACAGGCAGAGACACCCAGTACTTC. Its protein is CASSSGTGRDTQYF.

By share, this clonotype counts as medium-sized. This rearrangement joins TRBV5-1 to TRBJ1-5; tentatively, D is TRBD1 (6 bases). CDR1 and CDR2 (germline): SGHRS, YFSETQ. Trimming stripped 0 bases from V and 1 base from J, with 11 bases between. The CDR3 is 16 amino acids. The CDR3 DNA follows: TGCGCCAGCAGCTTGGGAACAGGGTTGAGCAATCAGCCCCAGCATTTT. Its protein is CASSLGTGLSNQPQHF. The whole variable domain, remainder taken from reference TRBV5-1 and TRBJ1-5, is KAGVTQTPRYLIKTRGQQVTLSCSPISGHRSVSWYQQTPGQGLQFLFEYFSETQRNKGNFPGRFSGRQFSNSRSEMNVSTLELGDSALYLCASSLGTGLSNQPQHFGDGTRLSIL.

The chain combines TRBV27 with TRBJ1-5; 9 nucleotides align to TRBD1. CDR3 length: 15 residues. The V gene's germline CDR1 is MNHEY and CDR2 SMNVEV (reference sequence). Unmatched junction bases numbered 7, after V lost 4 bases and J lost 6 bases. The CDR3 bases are TGTGCCAGCAGTTCGGGACAGGGTAGGATTCAGCCCCAGCATTTT. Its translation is CASSSGQGRIQPQHF.

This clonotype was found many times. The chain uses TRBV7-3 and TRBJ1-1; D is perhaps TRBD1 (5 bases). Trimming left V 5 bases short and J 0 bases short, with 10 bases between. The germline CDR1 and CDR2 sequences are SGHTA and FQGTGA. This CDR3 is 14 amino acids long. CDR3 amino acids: CASSRQNLNTEAFF. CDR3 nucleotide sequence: TGTGCCAGCAGCAGACAGAACCTGAACACTGAAGCTTTCTTT.

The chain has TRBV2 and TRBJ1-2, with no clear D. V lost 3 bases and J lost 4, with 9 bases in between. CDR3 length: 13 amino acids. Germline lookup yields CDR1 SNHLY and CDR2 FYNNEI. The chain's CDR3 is CASSDRIVYGYTF. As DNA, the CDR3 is TGTGCCAGCAGTGATCGGATAGTCTATGGCTACACCTTC.

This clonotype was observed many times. The CDR3 coding sequence is TGTGCCAGCAGCACCCCCGGCCAGGGCAGGGGCAAAAACATTCAGTACTTC. Encoded protein: CASSTPGQGRGKNIQYF. The chain recombines TRBV27 with TRBJ2-4; possibly TRBD1 for D (6 bases). The V end was cut by 6 bases, the J end by 3 bases, with 21 bases between. The CDR3 totals 17 residues. In germline, CDR1 is MNHEY, CDR2 SMNVEV (reference sequence).

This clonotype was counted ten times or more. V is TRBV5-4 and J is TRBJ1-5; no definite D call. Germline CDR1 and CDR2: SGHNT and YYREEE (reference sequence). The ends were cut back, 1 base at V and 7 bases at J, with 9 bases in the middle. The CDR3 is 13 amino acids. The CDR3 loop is CASSLWGTQPQHF. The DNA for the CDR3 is TGTGCCAGCAGCTTGTGGGGAACCCAGCCCCAGCATTTT.

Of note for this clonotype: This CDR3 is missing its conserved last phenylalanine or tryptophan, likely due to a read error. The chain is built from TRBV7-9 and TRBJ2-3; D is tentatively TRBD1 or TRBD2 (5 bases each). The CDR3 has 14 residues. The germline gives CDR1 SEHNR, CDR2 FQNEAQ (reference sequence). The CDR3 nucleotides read TGTGCCGGCAGCTTAAGGGACAGCACAGATACGCAGTATCTT. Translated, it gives CAGSLRDSTDTQYL.

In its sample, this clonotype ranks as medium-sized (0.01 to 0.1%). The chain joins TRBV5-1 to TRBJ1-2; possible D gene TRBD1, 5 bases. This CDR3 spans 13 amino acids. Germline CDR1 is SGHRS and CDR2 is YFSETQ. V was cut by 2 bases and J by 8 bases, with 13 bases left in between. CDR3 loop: CASSFTGPEGYTF. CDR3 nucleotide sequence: TGCGCCAGCAGCTTTACAGGACCAGAAGGCTACACCTTC.

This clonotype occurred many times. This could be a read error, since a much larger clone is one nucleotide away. The CDR3 region has the DNA TGCAGTGCTAGGATCACCGGGACAGGGGCGTATGGCTACACCTTC. Translated: CSARITGTGAYGYTF. The chain has TRBV20-1 and TRBJ1-2, with 10 nucleotides matching TRBD1. Per germline, CDR1 DFQATT and CDR2 SNEGSKA (reference sequence). This CDR3 contains 15 residues. The V gene end was trimmed by 3 bases and the J gene end by 5 bases; junction bases not matched to a gene: 9.

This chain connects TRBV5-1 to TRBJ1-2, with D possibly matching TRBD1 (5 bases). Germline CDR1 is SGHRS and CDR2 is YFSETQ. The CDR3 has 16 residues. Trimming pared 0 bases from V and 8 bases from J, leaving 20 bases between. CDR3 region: CASSLGQGPISGGYTF. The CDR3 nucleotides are TGCGCCAGCAGCTTGGGGCAGGGACCAATATCTGGCGGCTACACCTTC.

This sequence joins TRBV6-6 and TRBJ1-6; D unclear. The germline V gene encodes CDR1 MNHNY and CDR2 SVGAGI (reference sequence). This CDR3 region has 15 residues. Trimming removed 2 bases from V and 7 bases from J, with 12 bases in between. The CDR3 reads CASSYGRAENSPLHF. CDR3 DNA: TGTGCCAGCAGTTACGGGAGGGCTGAGAATTCACCCCTCCACTTT.

This CDR3 reads CASRHAGGRNEQFF. The CDR3 coding sequence is TGTGCCAGCAGACACGCGGGGGGACGGAATGAGCAGTTCTTC. The rearrangement joins TRBV2 to TRBJ2-1; 8 positions match TRBD2. The trim removed 6 bases at V and 7 bases at J, leaving 8 bases unmatched. From germline, CDR1 is SNHLY and CDR2 FYNNEI. The length of the CDR3 is 14 residues.

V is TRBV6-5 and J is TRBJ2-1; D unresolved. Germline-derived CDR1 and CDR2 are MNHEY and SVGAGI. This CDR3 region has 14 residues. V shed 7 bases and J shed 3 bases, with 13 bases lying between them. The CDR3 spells CASTSSSGYNEQFF. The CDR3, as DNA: TGTGCCAGCACTTCTTCCTCGGGCTACAATGAGCAGTTCTTC.

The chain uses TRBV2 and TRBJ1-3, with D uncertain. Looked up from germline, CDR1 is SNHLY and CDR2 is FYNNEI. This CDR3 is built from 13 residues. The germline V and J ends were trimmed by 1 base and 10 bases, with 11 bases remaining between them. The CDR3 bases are TGTGCCAGCAGTGAAGAGTCGCGGGGTACCATATATTTT. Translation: CASSEESRGTIYF. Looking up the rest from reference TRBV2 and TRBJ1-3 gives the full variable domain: EPEVTQTPSHQVTQMGQEVILRCVPISNHLYFYWYRQILGQKVEFLVSFYNNEISEKSEIFDDQFSVERPDGSNFTLKIRSTKLEDSAMYFCASSEESRGTIYFGEGSWLTVV.

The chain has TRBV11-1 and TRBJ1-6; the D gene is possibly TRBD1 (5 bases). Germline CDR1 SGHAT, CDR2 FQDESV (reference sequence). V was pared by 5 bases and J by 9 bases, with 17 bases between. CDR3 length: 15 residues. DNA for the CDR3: TGTGCCAGCAGCATTGCGCGGGGGAGTGGTTCACCCCTCCACTTT. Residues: CASSIARGSGSPLHF.

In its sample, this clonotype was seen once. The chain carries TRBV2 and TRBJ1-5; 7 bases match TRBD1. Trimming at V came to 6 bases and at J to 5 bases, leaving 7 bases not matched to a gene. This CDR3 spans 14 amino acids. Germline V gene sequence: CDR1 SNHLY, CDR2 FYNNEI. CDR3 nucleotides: TGTGCCAGCAGCCCACAGGGGACGGATCAGCCCCAGCATTTT. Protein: CASSPQGTDQPQHF.